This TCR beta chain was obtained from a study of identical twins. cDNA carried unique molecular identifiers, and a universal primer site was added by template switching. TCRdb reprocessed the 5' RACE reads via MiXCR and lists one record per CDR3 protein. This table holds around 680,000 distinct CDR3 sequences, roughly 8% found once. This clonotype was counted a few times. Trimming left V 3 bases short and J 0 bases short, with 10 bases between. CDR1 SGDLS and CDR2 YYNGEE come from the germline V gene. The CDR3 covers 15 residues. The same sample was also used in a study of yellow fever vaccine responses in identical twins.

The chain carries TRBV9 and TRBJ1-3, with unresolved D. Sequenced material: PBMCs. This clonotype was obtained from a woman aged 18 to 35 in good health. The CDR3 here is CASSAGQSSGNTIYF. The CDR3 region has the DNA TGTGCCAGCAGCGCAGGCCAAAGCTCTGGAAACACCATATATTTT.